A selection of T cell receptor beta chains follows, all from one sample in a study of blood T cell repertoires in COVID-19. Assay: immunoSEQ multiplex PCR; the TCRdb copy retains only in-frame clones and omits some. The sample contains approximately 250,000 clones, approximately 86% of which appear only once. The sample taken for sequencing was PBMCs or T cells enriched from blood (not recorded which). These receptors originate from a woman aged 25 to 45 who had recovered from COVID-19. The CDR3 runs from the conserved cysteine through the conserved F or W. Each record gives: J gene, V gene, clone size, D gene, CDR3 protein, CDR3 DNA. The D gene is left open where the match is weak. Size values are once, few and many counts, or a class for expanded clones, and some rows have none.

TRBJ2-1	TRBV28	NA	NA	CASSLDNRQFF	TGTGCCAGCAGTTTGGACAATAGGCAGTTCTTC
TRBJ2-4	TRBV5-1	NA	TRBD1	CASSPRTGWIQYF	TGCGCCAGCAGCCCGAGGACAGGTTGGATTCAGTACTTC
TRBJ2-5	TRBV6-5	NA	NA	CASRRRRGDETQYF	TGTGCCAGCAGACGGCGGAGGGGTGATGAGACCCAGTACTTC
TRBJ1-2	TRBV5-6	NA	NA	CASSLGTPYGYTF	TGTGCCAGCAGCTTAGGGACACCCTATGGCTACACCTTC
TRBJ2-4	TRBV10-1	NA	TRBD2	CASIRLAGGPLKNIQYF	TGCGCCAGCATCCGACTAGCGGGGGGTCCCCTCAAAAACATTCAGTACTTC
TRBJ2-7	TRBV4-1	NA	TRBD1	CASSQGTGTGFFHEQYF	TGCGCCAGCAGCCAAGGGACGGGGACAGGGTTTTTCCACGAGCAGTACTTC
TRBJ1-1	TRBV7-3	NA	NA	CASSLGTGKAFF	TGTGCCAGCAGCTTAGGTACAGGGAAAGCTTTCTTT
TRBJ2-7	TRBV6-4	NA	TRBD1	CASSDFFGQGVIEQYF	TGTGCCAGCAGTGACTTCTTCGGACAGGGGGTCATCGAGCAGTACTTC
TRBJ2-1	TRBV9	NA	TRBD2	CASSPSGRASEQFF	TGTGCCAGCAGCCCGAGCGGGAGGGCGTCTGAGCAGTTCTTC
TRBJ1-4	TRBV28	NA	NA	CASSFSGGPANEKLFF	TGTGCCAGCAGTTTCTCGGGAGGACCCGCTAATGAAAAACTGTTTTTT
TRBJ1-2	TRBV7-9	NA	TRBD1	CASSFGQATYTF	TGTGCCAGCAGCTTTGGACAGGCGACTTACACCTTC
TRBJ1-5	TRBV19	NA	TRBD1	CASSTSIQGGQPQHF	TGTGCCAGTAGTACTTCAATACAGGGGGGGCAGCCCCAGCATTTT
TRBJ2-3	TRBV6-5	NA	TRBD1	CASQRGQGSDTQYF	TGTGCCAGCCAAAGGGGGCAGGGGTCAGATACGCAGTATTTT
TRBJ1-1	TRBV19	NA	TRBD1	CASSLGQVNTEAFF	TGTGCCAGTTCCCTCGGACAGGTGAACACTGAAGCTTTCTTT
TRBJ2-7	TRBV5-1	NA	TRBD1	CASSLVGDRAYEQYF	TGCGCCAGCAGCTTGGTGGGGGACAGGGCCTACGAGCAGTACTTC
TRBJ1-1	TRBV18	NA	TRBD1	CASSLFATGGDTEAFF	TGTGCCAGCTCACTCTTTGCGACAGGGGGCGACACTGAAGCTTTCTTT
TRBJ1-2	TRBV27	NA	TRBD1	CASSLSMDRRYGYTF	TGTGCCAGCAGTTTATCCATGGACAGGAGATATGGCTACACCTTC
TRBJ2-1	TRBV9	NA	NA	CASSVASYNEQFF	TGTGCCAGCAGCGTAGCTAGCTACAATGAGCAGTTCTTC
TRBJ1-1	TRBV18	NA	NA	CASSPPRFGGRWTEAFF	TGTGCCAGCTCACCACCGCGTTTTGGGGGGAGATGGACTGAAGCTTTCTTT
TRBJ1-4	TRBV11-2	NA	TRBD1	CASSLDGGPDRVITNEKLFF	TGTGCCAGCAGCTTAGATGGGGGACCGGACAGGGTTATTACTAATGAAAAACTGTTTTTT
TRBJ2-2	TRBV24-1	NA	NA	CATGPGLNTGELFF	TGTGCCACCGGGCCAGGGTTAAACACCGGGGAGCTGTTTTTT
TRBJ1-5	TRBV4-1	few	TRBD1	CASSQEDRGRQPQHF	TGCGCCAGCAGCCAAGAGGACAGGGGAAGGCAGCCCCAGCATTTT
TRBJ2-7	TRBV6-1	NA	TRBD1	CASSEWTGGHEQYF	TGTGCCAGCAGTGAATGGACAGGGGGACACGAGCAGTACTTC
TRBJ2-1	TRBV6-2/TRBV6-3	NA	TRBD2	CASSLLAFYNEQFF	TGTGCCAGCAGTCTACTAGCGTTCTACAATGAGCAGTTCTTC
TRBJ2-1	TRBV6-4	NA	TRBD2	CASSAVAGGYNEQFF	TGTGCCAGCAGTGCGGTGGCGGGGGGATACAATGAGCAGTTCTTC
TRBJ2-7	TRBV6-5	NA	TRBD1	CASSQGQSGDEQYF	TGTGCCAGCAGTCAGGGACAGTCCGGGGACGAGCAGTACTTC
TRBJ2-1	TRBV19	NA	TRBD2	CASSTLAGGPGEQFF	TGTGCCAGTAGTACGCTAGCGGGAGGGCCCGGTGAGCAGTTCTTC
TRBJ2-1	TRBV24-1	NA	TRBD1	CATSDPGQGSNEQFF	TGTGCCACCAGTGACCCAGGACAGGGAAGCAATGAGCAGTTCTTC
TRBJ1-5	TRBV6-5	NA	TRBD1	CASSGGKIQPQHF	TGTGCCAGTTCAGGGGGTAAGATACAGCCCCAGCATTTT
TRBJ2-1	TRBV11-2	NA	NA	CASSFGGWGGLNEQFF	TGTGCCAGCAGCTTTGGGGGGTGGGGCGGCCTCAATGAGCAGTTCTTC
TRBJ2-1	TRBV7-4	NA	NA	CASSDQGQHTLECNEQFF	TGTGCCAGCAGCGATCAAGGACAGCACACCTTGGAGTGTAATGAGCAGTTCTTC
TRBJ1-5	TRBV24-1	NA	TRBD1	CATSGPIDREQNSNQPQHF	TGTGCCACCAGTGGTCCCATCGACAGGGAACAGAATAGCAATCAGCCCCAGCATTTT
TRBJ1-5	TRBV5-1	NA	TRBD1	CASSMGQGGQNQPQHF	TGCGCCAGCAGCATGGGACAGGGGGGCCAAAATCAGCCCCAGCATTTT
TRBJ1-2	TRBV7-9	NA	NA	CASTHPGSAALYYGYTF	TGTGCCAGCACGCACCCAGGATCGGCAGCCCTTTACTATGGCTACACCTTC
TRBJ1-2	TRBV6-4	NA	NA	CASSENSGYGGYTF	TGTGCCAGCAGTGAGAACTCGGGGTACGGGGGCTACACCTTC